The present TCR beta chain was sequenced within a study of response to subunit inactivated influenza vaccine. MiXCR, run by TCRdb on the RT-PCR reads, gives a single entry per CDR3 protein. The data show under 500,000 distinct CDR3 sequences, roughly 9.7% seen once. The CDR3 covers 15 residues. Germline CDR1 LGHNA, CDR2 YNFKEQ. V lost 0 bases and J 8 bases, leaving 14 bases between the germline ends. The TCR was taken from a man in his forties or fifties who received an inactivated influenza vaccine. V and J are TRBV4-2 and TRBJ2-1; D not resolved. The source was PBMCs from blood, collected about 6 weeks after vaccination. The CDR3 region is CASSQEADLLDEQFF. CDR3 nucleotide sequence: TGTGCCAGCAGCCAAGAAGCCGACCTCCTCGATGAGCAGTTCTTC.